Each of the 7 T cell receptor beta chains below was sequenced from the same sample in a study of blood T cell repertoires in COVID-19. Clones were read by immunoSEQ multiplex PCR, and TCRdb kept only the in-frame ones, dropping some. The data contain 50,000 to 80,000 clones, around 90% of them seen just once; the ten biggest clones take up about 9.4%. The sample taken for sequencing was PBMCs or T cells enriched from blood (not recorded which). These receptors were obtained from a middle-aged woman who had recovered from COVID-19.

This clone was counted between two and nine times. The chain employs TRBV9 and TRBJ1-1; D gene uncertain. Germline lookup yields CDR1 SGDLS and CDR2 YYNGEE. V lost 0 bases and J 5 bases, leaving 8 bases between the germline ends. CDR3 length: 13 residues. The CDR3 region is CASSVASKTEAFF. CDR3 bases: TGTGCCAGCAGCGTAGCTAGTAAGACTGAAGCTTTCTTT.

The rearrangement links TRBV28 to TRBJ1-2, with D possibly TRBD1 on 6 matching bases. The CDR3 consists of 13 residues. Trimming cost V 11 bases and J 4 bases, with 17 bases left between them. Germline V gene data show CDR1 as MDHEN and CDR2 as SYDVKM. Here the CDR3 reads CALQGRASYGYTF. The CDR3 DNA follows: TGTGCCCTCCAGGGGAGGGCGAGCTATGGCTACACCTTC.

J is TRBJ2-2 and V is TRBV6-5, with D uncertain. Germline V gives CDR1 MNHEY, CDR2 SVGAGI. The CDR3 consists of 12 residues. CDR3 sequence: CGRPRGTGELFF. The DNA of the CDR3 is TGTGGGCGGCCTCGAGGCACCGGGGAGCTGTTTTTT.

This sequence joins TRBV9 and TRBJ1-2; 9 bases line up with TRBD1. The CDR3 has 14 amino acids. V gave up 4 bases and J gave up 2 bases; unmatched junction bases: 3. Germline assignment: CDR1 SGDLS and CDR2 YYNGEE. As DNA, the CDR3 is TGTGCCAGCAGCAAACAGGGGGCGAACTATGGCTACACCTTC. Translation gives CASSKQGANYGYTF.

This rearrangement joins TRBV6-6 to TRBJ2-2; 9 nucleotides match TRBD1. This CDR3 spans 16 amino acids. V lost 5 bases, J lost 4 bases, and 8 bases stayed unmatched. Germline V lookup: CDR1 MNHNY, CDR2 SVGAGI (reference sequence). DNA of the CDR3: TGTGCCAGCAGTCGACACAGGGGGCCCTCCACCGGGGAGCTGTTTTTT. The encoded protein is CASSRHRGPSTGELFF.

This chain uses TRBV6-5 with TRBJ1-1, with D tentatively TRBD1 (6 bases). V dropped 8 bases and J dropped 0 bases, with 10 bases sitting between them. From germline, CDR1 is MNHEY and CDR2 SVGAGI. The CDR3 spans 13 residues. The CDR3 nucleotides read TGTGCCAGCTTCGACAGGTTGAACACTGAAGCTTTCTTT. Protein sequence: CASFDRLNTEAFF.

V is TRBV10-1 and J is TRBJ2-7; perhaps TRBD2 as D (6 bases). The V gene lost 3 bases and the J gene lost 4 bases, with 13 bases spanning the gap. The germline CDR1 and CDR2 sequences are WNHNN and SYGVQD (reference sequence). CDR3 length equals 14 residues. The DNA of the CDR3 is TGCGCCAGCAGTGACGGGGGATCTCAATACGAGCAGTACTTC. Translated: CASSDGGSQYEQYF.